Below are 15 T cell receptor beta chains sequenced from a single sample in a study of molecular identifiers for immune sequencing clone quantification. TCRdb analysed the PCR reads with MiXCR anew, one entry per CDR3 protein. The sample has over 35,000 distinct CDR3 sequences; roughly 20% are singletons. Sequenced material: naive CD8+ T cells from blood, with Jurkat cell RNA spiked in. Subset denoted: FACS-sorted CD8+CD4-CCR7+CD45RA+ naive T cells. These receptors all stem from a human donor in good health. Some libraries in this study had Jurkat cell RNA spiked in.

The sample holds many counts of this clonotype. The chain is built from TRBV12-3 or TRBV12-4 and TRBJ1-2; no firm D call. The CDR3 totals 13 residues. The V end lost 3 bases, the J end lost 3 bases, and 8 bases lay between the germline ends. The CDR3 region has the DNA TGTGCCAGCAGTTTGGGGAGAGACTATGGCTACACCTTC. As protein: CASSLGRDYGYTF.

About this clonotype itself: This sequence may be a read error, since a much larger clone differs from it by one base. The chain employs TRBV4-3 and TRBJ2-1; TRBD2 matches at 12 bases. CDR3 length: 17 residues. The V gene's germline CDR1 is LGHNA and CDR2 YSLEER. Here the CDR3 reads CASSQAPWTSGNDEQSF. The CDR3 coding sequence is TGCGCCAGCAGCCAAGCCCCTTGGACTAGCGGGAATGATGAGCAGTCCTTC.

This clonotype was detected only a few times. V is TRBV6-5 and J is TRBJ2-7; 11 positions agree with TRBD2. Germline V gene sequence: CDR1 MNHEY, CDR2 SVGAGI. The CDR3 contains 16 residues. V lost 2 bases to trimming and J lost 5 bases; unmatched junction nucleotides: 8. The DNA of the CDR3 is TGTGCCAGCAGTTACCCCCTTAGCGGGAGGGCCCACGAGCAGTACTTC. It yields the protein CASSYPLSGRAHEQYF.

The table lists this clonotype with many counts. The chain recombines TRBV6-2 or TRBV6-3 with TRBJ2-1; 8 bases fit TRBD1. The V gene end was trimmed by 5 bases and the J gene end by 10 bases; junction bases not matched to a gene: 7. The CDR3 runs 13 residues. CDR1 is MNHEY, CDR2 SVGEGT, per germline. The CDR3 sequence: CASSDWTGREQFF. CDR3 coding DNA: TGTGCCAGCAGTGACTGGACAGGGCGGGAGCAGTTCTTC.

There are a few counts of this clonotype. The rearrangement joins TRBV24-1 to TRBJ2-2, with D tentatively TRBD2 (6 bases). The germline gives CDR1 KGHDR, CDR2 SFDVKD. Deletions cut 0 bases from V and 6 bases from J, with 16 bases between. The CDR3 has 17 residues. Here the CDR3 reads CATSDLQPGVLAGELFF. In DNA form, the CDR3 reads TGTGCCACCAGTGATTTGCAACCGGGAGTACTTGCCGGGGAGCTGTTTTTT.

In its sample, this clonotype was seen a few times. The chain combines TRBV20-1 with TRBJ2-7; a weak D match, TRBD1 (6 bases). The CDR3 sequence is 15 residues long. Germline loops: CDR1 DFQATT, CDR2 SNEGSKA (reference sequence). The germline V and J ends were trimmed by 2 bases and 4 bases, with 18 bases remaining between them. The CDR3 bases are TGCAGTGCTAGAAGCCCAGGGGACGGGTGGTACGAGCAGTACTTC. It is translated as CSARSPGDGWYEQYF.

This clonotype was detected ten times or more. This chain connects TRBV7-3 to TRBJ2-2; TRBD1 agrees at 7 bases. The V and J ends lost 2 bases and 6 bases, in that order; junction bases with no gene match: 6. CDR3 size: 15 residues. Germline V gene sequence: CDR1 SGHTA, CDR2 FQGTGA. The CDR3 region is CASSLPQGRPGELFF. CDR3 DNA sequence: TGTGCCAGCAGCTTACCACAGGGGCGCCCCGGGGAGCTGTTTTTT.

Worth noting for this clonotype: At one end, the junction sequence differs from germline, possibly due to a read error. For the CDR3, the DNA is TGTGTCATCAATGGCGTAGCCCCCGCAGATACGCAGTATTTT. Amino acids: CVINGVAPADTQYF. J is TRBJ2-3 and V is TRBV10-3, with D hard to call. This CDR3 has 14 amino acids. CDR1 is ENHRY, CDR2 SYGVKD, per germline.

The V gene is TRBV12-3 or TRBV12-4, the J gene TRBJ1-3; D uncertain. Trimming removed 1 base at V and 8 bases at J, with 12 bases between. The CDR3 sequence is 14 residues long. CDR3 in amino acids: CASSLVPTGDTIYF. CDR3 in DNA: TGTGCCAGCAGTTTAGTACCAACCGGGGACACCATATATTTT.

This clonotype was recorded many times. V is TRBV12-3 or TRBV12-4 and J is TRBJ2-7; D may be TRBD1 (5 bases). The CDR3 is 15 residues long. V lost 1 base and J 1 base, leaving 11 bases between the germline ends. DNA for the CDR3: TGTGCCAGCAGTTTAGGTCCAGGGCAGTCCTACGAGCAGTACTTC. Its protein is CASSLGPGQSYEQYF.

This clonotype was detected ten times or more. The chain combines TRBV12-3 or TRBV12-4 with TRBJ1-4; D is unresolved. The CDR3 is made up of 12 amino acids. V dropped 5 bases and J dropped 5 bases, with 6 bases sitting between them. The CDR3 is CASSPGNEKLFF. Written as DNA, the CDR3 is TGTGCCAGCAGTCCGGGGAATGAAAAACTGTTTTTT.

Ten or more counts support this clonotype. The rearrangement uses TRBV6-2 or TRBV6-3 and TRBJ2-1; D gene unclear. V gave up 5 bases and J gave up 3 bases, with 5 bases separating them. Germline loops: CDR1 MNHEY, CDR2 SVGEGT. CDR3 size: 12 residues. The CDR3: CASSEDYNEQFF. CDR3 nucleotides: TGTGCCAGCAGTGAAGACTACAATGAGCAGTTCTTC.

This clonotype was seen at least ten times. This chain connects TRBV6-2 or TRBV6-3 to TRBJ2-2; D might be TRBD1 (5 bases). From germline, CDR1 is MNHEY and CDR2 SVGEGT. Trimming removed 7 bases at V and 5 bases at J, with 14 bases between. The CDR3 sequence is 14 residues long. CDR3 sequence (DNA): TGTGCCAGCAACCTAGGGGCTGGGACCGGGGAGCTGTTTTTT. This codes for CASNLGAGTGELFF.

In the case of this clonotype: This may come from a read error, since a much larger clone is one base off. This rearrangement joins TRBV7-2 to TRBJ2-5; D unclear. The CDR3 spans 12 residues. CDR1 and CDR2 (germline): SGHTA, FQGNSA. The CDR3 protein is CAGSLSEETQYF. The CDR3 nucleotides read TGTGCCGGCAGCTTATCGGAAGAGACCCAGTACTTC.

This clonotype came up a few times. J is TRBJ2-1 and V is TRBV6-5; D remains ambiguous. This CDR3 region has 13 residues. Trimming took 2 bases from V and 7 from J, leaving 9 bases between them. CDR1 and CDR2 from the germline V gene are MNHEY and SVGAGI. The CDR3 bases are TGTGCCAGCAGTTACGGAGCAGCAAATGAGCAGTTCTTC. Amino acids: CASSYGAANEQFF.